This T cell receptor beta chain was observed in a study of blood T cell repertoires in COVID-19 (dated by TCRdb to about 2020). Regarding the complete study: Samples from collaborators originated in the United States, Italy and Spain and spanned both the acute and convalescent phases of COVID-19. The prospective study material was composed of cDNA or gDNA derived from T cells, B-cell-depleted T cells, or PBMCs. The dataset comprised deeply sampled blood TCRbeta repertoires from subjects exposed to, actively infected with, or recovered from COVID-19. The repertoires were released in a freely available public database intended as a resource for research on the immune response to SARS-CoV-2. The samples were drawn from two sources: the first 160 participants of the ongoing ImmuneRACE study, and fewer than 1,500 subjects contributed by 6 global collaborators. The sample metadata nearly always contained a de-identified subject ID, COVID-19 status, age in years and sex. Where HLA class I and class II types were available, the types were taken from metadata supplied by the sample provider, not from assay-based typing. The research as a whole found: Clinical and demographic metadata were provided uncurated, with the amount varying by source and participant.

Remarks on this clone: No antigen is known for it. Base quality data are lacking; no much larger clone is found one base away.

One collaborating source in Seattle enrolled patients during active infection and followed them longitudinally through the course of disease. Whole blood was collected in K2EDTA tubes by collaborating institutions according to the institutions' own protocols. For TCRbeta analysis, collaborator samples were shipped as frozen whole blood, as isolated PBMCs, or as DNA extracted from either sample type. The immunoSEQ Assay, a bias-controlled multiplex PCR, was used to amplify TCRbeta CDR3 regions from genomic DNA. Per the authors' processing: The number of nucleated cells in each sample was estimated by amplification of reference gene primers within the assay. To quantify the absolute abundance of each unique TCRbeta CDR3 rearrangement, sequence reads were collapsed and filtered. For each sample, productive Simpson clonality was calculated by taking the square root of Simpson's diversity index across productive rearrangements. The clones in this table, taken by TCRdb from immuneACCESS, are in-frame only. Not every clone is retained; where verified, under half of the shortfall comes from an unresolved V gene, and the cause of the rest is unknown. Clonal size and the V and J genes are those of that table, whereas D and trimming came from the DNA. In this sample the table shows about 240,000 clones, about 93% of which occur a single time. The ten largest clones add up to roughly 0.89% of the sample.

Counted from cysteine to phenylalanine, this CDR3 has 14 amino acids. Only the CDR3 DNA is retained, 42 bases long and in frame from the first base. Trimmed from V: 5 bases; trimmed from J: 3 bases; junction bases lacking a gene match: 6. The germline V gene yields SGHRS for CDR1 and YFSETQ for CDR2. The sequenced sample consisted of peripheral blood. The rearrangement combines TRBV5-1 with TRBJ2-7, and 9 bases in between align with TRBD1. The TCR sequence derives from a young man with COVID-19, enrolled during active disease. The CDR3 region reads CASRPPGQGYEQYF. The sequenced DNA is TGCGCCAGCAGGCCCCCGGGACAGGGCTACGAGCAGTACTTC.